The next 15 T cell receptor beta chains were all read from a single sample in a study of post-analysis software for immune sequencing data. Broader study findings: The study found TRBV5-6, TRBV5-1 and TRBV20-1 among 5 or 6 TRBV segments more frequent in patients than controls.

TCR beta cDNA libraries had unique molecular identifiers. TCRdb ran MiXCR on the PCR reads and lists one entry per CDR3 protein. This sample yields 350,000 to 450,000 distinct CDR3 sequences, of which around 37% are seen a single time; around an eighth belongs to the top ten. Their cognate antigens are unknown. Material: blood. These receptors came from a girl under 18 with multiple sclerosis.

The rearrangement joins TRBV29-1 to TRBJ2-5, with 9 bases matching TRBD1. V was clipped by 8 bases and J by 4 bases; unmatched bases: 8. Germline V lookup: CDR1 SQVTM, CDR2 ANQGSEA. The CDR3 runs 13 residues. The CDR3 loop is CSTRQGGGETQYF. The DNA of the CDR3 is TGCAGCACCCGACAGGGGGGTGGAGAGACCCAGTACTTC.

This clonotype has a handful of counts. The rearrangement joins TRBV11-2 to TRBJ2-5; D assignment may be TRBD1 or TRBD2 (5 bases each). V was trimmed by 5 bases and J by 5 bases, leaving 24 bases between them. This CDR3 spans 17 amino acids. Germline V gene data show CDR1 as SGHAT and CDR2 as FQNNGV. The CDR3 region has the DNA TGTGCCAGCAGCCCCCAACCCCCGTTCGGGACGGGGGAGACCCAGTACTTC. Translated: CASSPQPPFGTGETQYF.

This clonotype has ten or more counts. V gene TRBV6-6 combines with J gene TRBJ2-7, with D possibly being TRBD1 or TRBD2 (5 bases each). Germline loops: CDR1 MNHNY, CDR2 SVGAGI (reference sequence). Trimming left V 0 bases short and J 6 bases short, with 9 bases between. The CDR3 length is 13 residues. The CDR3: CASSYSGTAEQYF. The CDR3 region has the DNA TGTGCCAGCAGTTACTCCGGGACGGCCGAGCAGTACTTC.

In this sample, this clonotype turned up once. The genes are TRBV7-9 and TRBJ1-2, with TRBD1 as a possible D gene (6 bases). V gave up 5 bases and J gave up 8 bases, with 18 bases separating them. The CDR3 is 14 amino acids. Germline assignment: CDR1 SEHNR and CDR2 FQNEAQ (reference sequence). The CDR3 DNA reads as TGTGCCAGCAGCCGGGGACACTCGGCAGACGGCTACACCTTC. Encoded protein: CASSRGHSADGYTF.

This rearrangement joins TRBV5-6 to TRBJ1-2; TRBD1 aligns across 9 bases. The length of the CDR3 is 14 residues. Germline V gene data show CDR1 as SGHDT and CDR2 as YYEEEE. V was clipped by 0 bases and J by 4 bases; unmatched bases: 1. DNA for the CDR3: TGTGCCAGCAGCTTGGGGGGACAGGGCTATGGCTACACCTTC. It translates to CASSLGGQGYGYTF.

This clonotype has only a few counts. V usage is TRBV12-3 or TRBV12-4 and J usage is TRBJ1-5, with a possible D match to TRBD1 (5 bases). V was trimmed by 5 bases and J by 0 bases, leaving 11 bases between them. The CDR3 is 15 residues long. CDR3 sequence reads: CASSRGGNSNQPQHF. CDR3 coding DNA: TGTGCCAGCAGTAGGGGCGGGAATAGCAATCAGCCCCAGCATTTT.

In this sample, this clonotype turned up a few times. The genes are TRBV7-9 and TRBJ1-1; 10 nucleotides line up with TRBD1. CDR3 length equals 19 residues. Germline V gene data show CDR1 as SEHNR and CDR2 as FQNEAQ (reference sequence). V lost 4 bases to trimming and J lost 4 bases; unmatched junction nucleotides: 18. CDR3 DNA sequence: TGTGCCAGCAGCTCCCGGGGTACTACCGGGACAGGGGCCACCACTGAAGCTTTCTTT. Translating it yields CASSSRGTTGTGATTEAFF.

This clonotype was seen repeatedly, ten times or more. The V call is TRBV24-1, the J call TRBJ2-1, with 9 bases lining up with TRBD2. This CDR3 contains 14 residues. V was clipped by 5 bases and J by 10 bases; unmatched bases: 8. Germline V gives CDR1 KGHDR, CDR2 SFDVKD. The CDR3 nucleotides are TGTGCCACCAGTGGTCTAGCGGGGAATTGGGAGCAGTTCTTC. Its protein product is CATSGLAGNWEQFF.

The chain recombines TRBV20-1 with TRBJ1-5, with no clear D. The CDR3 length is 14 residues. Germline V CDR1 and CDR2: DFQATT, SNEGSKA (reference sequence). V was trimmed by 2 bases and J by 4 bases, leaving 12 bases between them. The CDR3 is CSARSTQNNQPQHF. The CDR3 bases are TGCAGTGCTAGAAGCACACAAAATAATCAGCCCCAGCATTTT.

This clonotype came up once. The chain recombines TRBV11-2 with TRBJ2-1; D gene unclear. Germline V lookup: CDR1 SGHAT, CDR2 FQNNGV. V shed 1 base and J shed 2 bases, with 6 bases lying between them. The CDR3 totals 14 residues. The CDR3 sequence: CASSLALAYNEQFF. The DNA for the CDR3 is TGTGCCAGCAGCTTAGCCCTGGCCTACAATGAGCAGTTCTTC. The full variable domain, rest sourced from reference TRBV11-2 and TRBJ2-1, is EAGVAQSPRYKIIEKRQSVAFWCNPISGHATLYWYQQILGQGPKLLIQFQNNGVVDDSQLPKDRFSAERLKGVDSTLKIQPAKLEDSAVYLCASSLALAYNEQFFGPGTRLTVL.

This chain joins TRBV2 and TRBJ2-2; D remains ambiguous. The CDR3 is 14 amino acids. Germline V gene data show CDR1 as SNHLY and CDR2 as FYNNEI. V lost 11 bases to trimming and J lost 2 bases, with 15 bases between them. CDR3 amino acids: CASLETENTGELFF. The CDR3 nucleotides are TGTGCCTCACTGGAGACGGAAAACACCGGGGAGCTGTTTTTT.

The CDR3 here is CASSSDRGHGSEKLFF. CDR3 DNA: TGTGCCAGCAGTTCGGACAGGGGGCATGGTAGTGAAAAACTGTTTTTT. The chain combines TRBV25-1 with TRBJ1-4; TRBD1 matches at 11 bases. V trimming: 5 bases; J trimming: 7 bases; junction bases outside the gene matches: 9. This CDR3 has 16 amino acids. CDR1 is MGHDK and CDR2 is SYGVNS in the germline V gene.

The CDR3 nucleotides read TGTGCCAGCAGTGAGAGCCTTGGGAGCGAAGAGACCCAGTACTTC. This encodes CASSESLGSEETQYF. The chain has TRBV2 and TRBJ2-5; tentatively, D is TRBD2 (5 bases). The length of the CDR3 is 15 residues. V lost 3 bases and J 3 bases, leaving 14 bases between the germline ends. Germline loops: CDR1 SNHLY, CDR2 FYNNEI.

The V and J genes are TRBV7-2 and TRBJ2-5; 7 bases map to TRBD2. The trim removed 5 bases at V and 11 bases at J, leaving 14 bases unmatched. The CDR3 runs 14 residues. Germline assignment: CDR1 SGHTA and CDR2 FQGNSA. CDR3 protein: CASSPQGLLEEQYF. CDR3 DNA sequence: TGTGCCAGCAGCCCCCAGGGACTACTGGAGGAGCAGTACTTC.

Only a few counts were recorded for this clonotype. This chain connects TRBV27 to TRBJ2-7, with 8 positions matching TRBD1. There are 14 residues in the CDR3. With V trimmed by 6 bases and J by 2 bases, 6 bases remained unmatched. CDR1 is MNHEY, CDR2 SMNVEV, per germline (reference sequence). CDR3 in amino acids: CASRYQDRAYEQYF. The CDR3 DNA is TGTGCCAGCAGATATCAGGACAGGGCCTACGAGCAGTACTTC.